The next 18 T cell receptor beta chains were all read from a single sample in a study of blood T cell repertoires in COVID-19. TCRdb's table, derived via immunoSEQ multiplex PCR, lists solely in-frame clones and lacks some. The table includes 200,000 or so clones, approximately 80% detected once. Input material: peripheral blood. The origin of the receptors is an elderly woman with COVID-19, enrolled during active disease.

The chain has TRBV10-3 and TRBJ2-1; 13 bases are shared with TRBD2. Per germline, CDR1 ENHRY and CDR2 SYGVKD. V was clipped by 4 bases and J by 10 bases; unmatched bases: 7. This CDR3 is built from 15 residues. CDR3 nucleotides: TGTGCCATCAGTGTAACTAGCGGGAGGGCCGGGGAGCAGTTCTTC. Encoded protein: CAISVTSGRAGEQFF.

The rearrangement links TRBV19 to TRBJ2-2; 11 nucleotides line up with TRBD2. Germline CDR1 is LNHDA and CDR2 is SQIVND (reference sequence). There are 15 residues in the CDR3. V trimming: 3 bases; J trimming: 6 bases; junction bases outside the gene matches: 3. This CDR3 is CASSMGLAAAGELFF. The CDR3 DNA sequence: TGTGCCAGTAGTATGGGACTAGCGGCGGCCGGGGAGCTGTTTTTT.

The chain carries TRBV30 and TRBJ1-2; tentatively, D is TRBD1 (5 bases). The V gene's germline CDR1 is GTSNPN and CDR2 SVGIG (reference sequence). Trimming left V 0 bases short and J 1 base short, with 15 bases between. The CDR3 loop spans 16 amino acids. As DNA, the CDR3 is TGTGCCTGGAGTGTGAGTGCGGGGCAGATTAACTATGGCTACACCTTC. Translation: CAWSVSAGQINYGYTF.

The chain combines TRBV11-3 with TRBJ2-1; D possibly corresponds to TRBD2 (5 bases). The CDR3 is 14 amino acids. Germline V CDR1 and CDR2: SGHNT, YENEEA. Deletions cut 4 bases from V and 9 bases from J, with 16 bases between. CDR3 region: CASSSGDGLGEQFF. CDR3 nucleotide sequence: TGTGCCAGCAGCTCCGGGGATGGGTTGGGTGAGCAGTTCTTC.

In this sample, this clone turned up many times. The gene calls are TRBV15 and TRBJ1-3, with D maybe TRBD1 (5 bases). The V end lost 5 bases, the J end lost 0 bases, and 11 bases lay between the germline ends. Germline V gene lookup returns CDR1 LNHNV and CDR2 YYDKDF (reference sequence). There are 15 residues in the CDR3. Here the CDR3 DNA reads TGTGCCACCAGCCCCTGGCAGGGCTCTGGAAACACCATATATTTT. Its protein is CATSPWQGSGNTIYF.

V usage is TRBV5-6 and J usage is TRBJ2-2, with TRBD2 identical over 11 bases. Trimming removed 3 bases from V and 5 bases from J; junction bases left unmatched: 6. Per germline, CDR1 SGHDT and CDR2 YYEEEE. The CDR3 sequence is 16 residues long. CDR3 amino acids: CASSWETSGNTGELFF. The CDR3, as DNA: TGTGCCAGCAGCTGGGAGACTAGCGGGAATACCGGGGAGCTGTTTTTT.

The chain uses TRBV2 and TRBJ2-7, with 9 positions matching TRBD2. V shed 5 bases, J shed 0 bases, and the junction held 5 bases outside the gene matches. From germline, CDR1 is SNHLY and CDR2 FYNNEI. The CDR3 is made up of 15 amino acids. CDR3 sequence reads: CASSTPGLASYEQYF. CDR3 sequence (DNA): TGTGCCAGCAGTACCCCGGGACTAGCCTCCTACGAGCAGTACTTC.

This rearrangement joins TRBV28 to TRBJ1-4; D gene unclear. Deletions cut 5 bases from V and 0 bases from J, with 7 bases between. Germline loops: CDR1 MDHEN, CDR2 SYDVKM. CDR3 length: 14 residues. Here the CDR3 DNA reads TGTGCCAGCAGTCCGGGTGCAACTAATGAAAAACTGTTTTTT. The encoded protein is CASSPGATNEKLFF.

The chain links TRBV11-1 to TRBJ2-7; D might be TRBD1 (5 bases). Germline CDR1 and CDR2: SGHAT and FQDESV (reference sequence). The V end was cut by 1 base, the J end by 4 bases, with 11 bases between. This CDR3 is built from 14 residues. The CDR3 DNA reads TGTGCCAGCAGCTTAGGGGCAGGGAATTACGAGCAGTACTTC. It translates to CASSLGAGNYEQYF.

The genes are TRBV6-6 and TRBJ1-1; no clear D gene. In germline, CDR1 is MNHNY, CDR2 SVGAGI (reference sequence). V was trimmed by 1 base and J by 3 bases, leaving 15 bases between them. CDR3 length: 16 residues. Here the CDR3 reads CASSYYLWGEDTEAFF. CDR3 DNA sequence: TGTGCCAGCAGTTACTACTTGTGGGGAGAGGACACTGAAGCTTTCTTT.

This chain's CDR3 is CASSEGLAGNTGELFF. Here the CDR3 DNA reads TGTGCCAGCAGTGAAGGGTTAGCGGGGAACACCGGGGAGCTGTTTTTT. This chain connects TRBV6-1 to TRBJ2-2, with TRBD2 matching over 7 bases. Germline V gives CDR1 MNHNS, CDR2 SASEGT. CDR3 length equals 16 residues. Germline trimming cut 1 base from V and 1 base from J; bases unmatched to any gene: 3.

This sequence joins TRBV7-9 and TRBJ1-1, with 7 bases that match TRBD1. J lost 3 bases, V lost 5 bases, and 9 bases had no gene match. The CDR3 sequence is 15 residues long. The germline CDR1 and CDR2 sequences are SEHNR and FQNEAQ (reference sequence). The CDR3 region is CASSPPRQGDTEAFF. The CDR3 DNA follows: TGTGCCAGCAGCCCCCCTCGGCAGGGGGACACTGAAGCTTTCTTT.

In this sample, this clone turned up a few times. This chain connects TRBV27 to TRBJ1-5; no clear D. CDR3 size: 15 residues. The V gene's germline CDR1 is MNHEY and CDR2 SMNVEV (reference sequence). V shed 2 bases and J shed 2 bases, with 10 bases lying between them. The CDR3, as DNA: TGTGCCAGCAGTTTACGGAGGTTCGGCAATCAGCCCCAGCATTTT. Amino acid sequence: CASSLRRFGNQPQHF.

This clone has more than one count but fewer than ten. The gene calls are TRBV19 and TRBJ1-1; the D is unclear. This CDR3 is 14 amino acids long. In germline, CDR1 is LNHDA, CDR2 SQIVND (reference sequence). Trimming pared 4 bases from V and 1 base from J, leaving 10 bases between. The CDR3 coding sequence is TGTGCCAGTAGTAGAGGACGGGGGAACACTGAAGCTTTCTTT. It translates to CASSRGRGNTEAFF. Full variable domain (rest looked up from reference TRBV19 and TRBJ1-1): DGGITQSPKYLFRKEGQNVTLSCEQNLNHDAMYWYRQDPGQGLRLIYYSQIVNDFQKGDIAEGYSVSREKKESFPLTVTSAQKNPTAFYLCASSRGRGNTEAFFGQGTRLTVV.

The chain employs TRBV7-6 and TRBJ1-1; TRBD1 is a possible D gene (5 bases). Trimming removed 0 bases at V and 0 bases at J, with 8 bases between. Per germline, CDR1 SGHVS and CDR2 FNYEAQ. There are 15 residues in the CDR3. As DNA, the CDR3 is TGTGCCAGCAGCTTAGCAGGGGAAATGAACACTGAAGCTTTCTTT. This translates into CASSLAGEMNTEAFF.

The chain employs TRBV11-2 and TRBJ1-4; D perhaps matches TRBD1 (6 bases). Germline CDR1 and CDR2: SGHAT and FQNNGV. Trimming took off 2 bases at V and 7 bases at J, with 14 bases between the two ends. The CDR3 has 15 residues. The CDR3 here is CASSLRGGDGEKLFF. CDR3 bases: TGTGCCAGCAGCTTACGAGGGGGGGACGGTGAAAAACTGTTTTTT.

This clone was counted a few times. The chain is built from TRBV6-6 and TRBJ1-2; 8 bases align to TRBD1. Trimming took 6 bases from V and 8 from J; bases not matched to a gene: 5. CDR3 length: 12 amino acids. Germline CDR1 is MNHNY and CDR2 is SVGAGI (reference sequence). Here the CDR3 DNA reads TGTGCCAGCAGGTCGGACAGGGACGGCTACACCTTC. This gives the protein CASRSDRDGYTF.

The chain joins TRBV4-2 to TRBJ1-2; TRBD1 matches 7 bases. The germline CDR1 and CDR2 sequences are LGHNA and YNFKEQ. CDR3 size: 13 residues. Trimming cost V 8 bases and J 0 bases; bases outside gene matches: 3. The CDR3 region is CASRDSTNYGYTF. CDR3 coding DNA: TGTGCCAGCCGGGACAGTACTAACTATGGCTACACCTTC.